This entry lists 27 T cell receptor beta chains sequenced from one sample in a study of T cell responses to AZD1222 COVID-19 vaccine. Sequencing used immunoSEQ multiplex PCR; TCRdb keeps in-frame clones, though not all of them. The profile shows 100,000 to 150,000 clones, around 84% of them singletons. This sample comprised peripheral blood, obtained 28 days after the second AZD1222 dose. Every receptor here comes from an adult who received the AZD1222 COVID-19 vaccine.

The V gene is TRBV19, the J gene TRBJ1-5; 9 bases match TRBD1. The V gene end was trimmed by 2 bases and the J gene end by 5 bases; junction bases not matched to a gene: 10. The CDR3 is made up of 17 amino acids. CDR1 LNHDA and CDR2 SQIVND come from the germline V gene (reference sequence). CDR3 region: CASSIPPGTGYDQPQHF. For the CDR3, the DNA is TGTGCCAGTAGTATACCACCCGGGACAGGGTACGATCAGCCCCAGCATTTT.

V and J are TRBV6-6 and TRBJ2-7; D gene unclear. Trimming took off 6 bases at V and 0 bases at J, with 6 bases between the two ends. This CDR3 has 12 residues. CDR1 is MNHNY and CDR2 is SVGAGI in the germline V gene (reference sequence). CDR3 DNA: TGTGCCAGCAGCCGATCCTCCTACGAGCAGTACTTC. Encoded protein: CASSRSSYEQYF.

The gene calls are TRBV19 and TRBJ1-5; TRBD1 agrees at 7 bases. This CDR3 has 13 residues. Trimming cost V 6 bases and J 4 bases; bases outside gene matches: 3. The germline gives CDR1 LNHDA, CDR2 SQIVND (reference sequence). This CDR3 reads CASRGTVNQPQHF. CDR3 sequence (DNA): TGTGCCAGTAGAGGGACAGTTAATCAGCCCCAGCATTTT.

This rearrangement joins TRBV5-6 to TRBJ2-7, with D unclear. The ends were cut back, 4 bases at V and 7 bases at J, with 15 bases in the middle. There are 13 residues in the CDR3. The germline gives CDR1 SGHDT, CDR2 YYEEEE. The DNA for the CDR3 is TGTGCCAGCAGCCACCCCGCTGGAAGGGAGCAGTACTTC. Its translation: CASSHPAGREQYF.

The V and J genes are TRBV6-5 and TRBJ1-4; D remains unclear. V was cut by 8 bases and J by 3 bases, with 7 bases left in between. The CDR3 covers 12 residues. Germline V gives CDR1 MNHEY, CDR2 SVGAGI. DNA for the CDR3: TGTGCCAGCGGGTGGTCTAATGAAAAACTGTTTTTT. This encodes CASGWSNEKLFF.

This chain uses TRBV28 with TRBJ1-5; a possible D gene is TRBD1 (5 bases). The CDR3 loop spans 14 amino acids. Per the germline V gene, CDR1 is MDHEN and CDR2 is SYDVKM. V was cut by 8 bases and J by 7 bases, with 18 bases left in between. As DNA, the CDR3 is TGTGCCAGCGTTACGGGGGGTGCAGGGCAGCCCCAGCATTTT. Translating gives CASVTGGAGQPQHF. Full variable domain (outside the CDR3, taken from reference TRBV28 and TRBJ1-5): DVKVTQSSRYLVKRTGEKVFLECVQDMDHENMFWYRQDPGLGLRLIYFSYDVKMKEKGDIPEGYSVSREKKERFSLILESASTNQTSMYLCASVTGGAGQPQHFGDGTRLSIL.

This clone appeared once. This chain connects TRBV19 to TRBJ1-3; perhaps TRBD1 as D (5 bases). Trimming removed 6 bases at V and 4 bases at J, with 10 bases between. Per the germline V gene, CDR1 is LNHDA and CDR2 is SQIVND (reference sequence). This CDR3 has 13 residues. The DNA for the CDR3 is TGTGCCAGTAGGAAAGGGGTCGGAAACACCATATATTTT. It translates to CASRKGVGNTIYF.

The genes are TRBV5-1 and TRBJ1-3; no clear D. From germline, CDR1 is SGHRS and CDR2 YFSETQ. Trimming took off 1 base at V and 0 bases at J, with 11 bases between the two ends. This CDR3 has 16 residues. CDR3 amino acids: CASSLIGDSSGNTIYF. In nucleotides, the CDR3 is TGCGCCAGCAGCTTGATTGGCGATAGCTCTGGAAACACCATATATTTT.

The V gene is TRBV7-9, the J gene TRBJ1-2, with 8 bases identical to TRBD1. Germline-derived CDR1 and CDR2 are SEHNR and FQNEAQ (reference sequence). This CDR3 has 15 residues. After removal of 2 bases from V and 5 bases from J, the junction contained 7 bases not matched to a gene. CDR3: CASSLTTGEDYGYTF. The CDR3 DNA reads TGTGCCAGCAGCTTAACGACAGGGGAAGATTATGGCTACACCTTC.

This chain links TRBV5-5 with TRBJ2-3; 8 nucleotides align to TRBD1. The CDR3 has 13 residues. Trimming took 3 bases from V and 7 from J; bases not matched to a gene: 4. The germline CDR1 and CDR2 sequences are SGHKS and YYEKEE (reference sequence). The CDR3 DNA reads as TGTGCCAGCAGCTCCCAGGGGGCGTATACGCAGTATTTT. Amino acids: CASSSQGAYTQYF.

The chain recombines TRBV19 with TRBJ1-2; a weak D match, TRBD1 (5 bases). The ends were cut back, 2 bases at V and 4 bases at J, with 17 bases in the middle. CDR3 length equals 16 residues. Looked up from germline, CDR1 is LNHDA and CDR2 is SQIVND (reference sequence). DNA for the CDR3: TGTGCCAGTAGTATACCCCGGACAACGGGCAGCTATGGCTACACCTTC. Translation gives CASSIPRTTGSYGYTF. The full variable domain, rest sourced from reference TRBV19 and TRBJ1-2, is DGGITQSPKYLFRKEGQNVTLSCEQNLNHDAMYWYRQDPGQGLRLIYYSQIVNDFQKGDIAEGYSVSREKKESFPLTVTSAQKNPTAFYLCASSIPRTTGSYGYTFGSGTRLTVV.

In this sample, this clone turned up once. The chain employs TRBV19 and TRBJ1-2; D uncertain. V lost 5 bases and J lost 4, with 14 bases in between. Germline assignment: CDR1 LNHDA and CDR2 SQIVND (reference sequence). This CDR3 is 14 amino acids long. The CDR3 DNA reads TGTGCCAGTAGTCCCCCGGGGATCCCCTATGGCTACACCTTC. This encodes CASSPPGIPYGYTF.

The chain recombines TRBV7-2 with TRBJ1-1; D is uncertain. The length of the CDR3 is 13 residues. The V gene lost 1 base and the J gene lost 4 bases, with 7 bases spanning the gap. Germline V lookup: CDR1 SGHTA, CDR2 FQGNSA. CDR3 DNA: TGTGCCAGCAGCTTAGAAGGGCGCACTGAAGCTTTCTTT. Amino acids: CASSLEGRTEAFF.

The chain combines TRBV7-2 with TRBJ2-7, with D possibly matching TRBD1 (6 bases). Germline V gene data show CDR1 as SGHTA and CDR2 as FQGNSA. Trimming took 4 bases from V and 2 from J, leaving 12 bases between them. This CDR3 has 14 residues. In DNA form, the CDR3 reads TGTGCCAGCAGCTCCGGGACAATAACCTACGAGCAGTACTTC. It encodes CASSSGTITYEQYF.

This clone is a singleton in its sample. V usage is TRBV14 and J usage is TRBJ2-2; no clear D gene. The V end was cut by 4 bases, the J end by 1 base, with 16 bases between. Germline CDR1 is SGHDN and CDR2 is FVKESK. The CDR3 is made up of 17 amino acids. The CDR3 reads CASSPLVPTKNTGELFF. DNA of the CDR3: TGTGCCAGCAGCCCGCTGGTCCCTACTAAGAACACCGGGGAGCTGTTTTTT. Combining the CDR3 with reference TRBV14 and TRBJ2-2 gives the whole variable domain EAGVTQFPSHSVIEKGQTVTLRCDPISGHDNLYWYRRVMGKEIKFLLHFVKESKQDESGMPNNRFLAERTGGTYSTLKVQPAELEDSGVYFCASSPLVPTKNTGELFFGEGSRLTVL.

This rearrangement joins TRBV6-5 to TRBJ1-5, with D unclear. This CDR3 comprises 12 residues. The germline gives CDR1 MNHEY, CDR2 SVGAGI. Trimming stripped 6 bases from V and 4 bases from J, with 7 bases between. The CDR3 nucleotides are TGTGCCAGCAGCAGGACTAATCAGCCCCAGCATTTT. This encodes CASSRTNQPQHF.

The rearrangement joins TRBV11-3 to TRBJ2-2, with D uncertain. V was cut by 1 base and J by 7 bases, with 10 bases left in between. This CDR3 is 14 amino acids long. CDR1 is SGHNT, CDR2 YENEEA, per germline. The CDR3 DNA is TGTGCCAGCAGCTTAGTTGGGGTTGACGGGGAGCTGTTTTTT. Translated: CASSLVGVDGELFF.

The rearrangement links TRBV11-2 to TRBJ1-6; D unclear. Germline CDR1 SGHAT, CDR2 FQNNGV. This CDR3 has 12 amino acids. The germline V and J ends were trimmed by 3 bases and 9 bases, with 6 bases remaining between them. In nucleotides, the CDR3 is TGTGCCAGCAGCTTTAGGTTTTCACCCCTCCACTTT. Encoded protein: CASSFRFSPLHF.

A word on this clone: The same CDR3 can be traced to other DNA sequences in this sample. The chain couples TRBV7-2 to TRBJ2-7; D is unclear. The V and J ends lost 0 bases and 0 bases respectively, with 6 bases between them. Germline-derived CDR1 and CDR2 are SGHTA and FQGNSA. This CDR3 is 14 amino acids long. CDR3 sequence (DNA): TGTGCCAGCAGCTTAGCGACGGGCTCCTACGAGCAGTACTTC. Translation gives CASSLATGSYEQYF.

The chain recombines TRBV6-1 with TRBJ2-6; 12 nucleotides align to TRBD1. The germline V gene encodes CDR1 MNHNS and CDR2 SASEGT. With V trimmed by 3 bases and J by 3 bases, 9 bases remained unmatched. There are 19 residues in the CDR3. CDR3 residues: CASSDGGTGGAGGANVLTF. The CDR3 nucleotides are TGTGCCAGCAGTGACGGGGGGACAGGGGGCGCCGGTGGGGCCAACGTCCTGACTTTC.

Only a few counts were recorded for this clone. The V call is TRBV28, the J call TRBJ1-2, with TRBD1 as a possible D gene (5 bases). V was trimmed by 6 bases and J by 8 bases, leaving 19 bases between them. The CDR3 contains 14 residues. Germline CDR1 reads MDHEN; CDR2 reads SYDVKM. CDR3 residues: CASRKGDRSWGYTF. The CDR3 region has the DNA TGTGCCAGCAGAAAAGGTGACAGAAGTTGGGGCTACACCTTC.

The chain couples TRBV29-1 to TRBJ1-2; tentatively, D is TRBD1 (5 bases). Trimming took 2 bases from V and 5 from J, leaving 15 bases between them. CDR1 is SQVTM and CDR2 is ANQGSEA in the germline V gene. The CDR3 covers 14 residues. CDR3: CSVERDGGGYGYTF. For the CDR3, the DNA is TGCAGCGTTGAAAGGGACGGTGGTGGGTATGGCTACACCTTC.

This clone appeared a few times. The chain joins TRBV10-1 to TRBJ1-4; D not resolved. The CDR3 has 13 residues. Germline values: CDR1 WNHNN, CDR2 SYGVQD (reference sequence). V dropped 5 bases and J dropped 8 bases, with 12 bases sitting between them. The CDR3 coding sequence is TGCGCCAGCAGTTCCGATATAACGGAAAAACTGTTTTTT. It codes for CASSSDITEKLFF.

J is TRBJ1-2 and V is TRBV10-1; unclear D gene. The germline gives CDR1 WNHNN, CDR2 SYGVQD (reference sequence). The CDR3 length is 14 residues. V gave up 0 bases and J gave up 8 bases, with 13 bases separating them. CDR3 in amino acids: CASSESLTFGGYTF. CDR3 DNA: TGCGCCAGCAGTGAGTCCCTGACCTTCGGGGGCTACACCTTC.

The chain has TRBV7-9 and TRBJ2-3; 8 bases map to TRBD2. The length of the CDR3 is 11 residues. CDR1 is SEHNR and CDR2 is FQNEAQ in the germline V gene (reference sequence). V lost 8 bases and J lost 8; bases outside the gene matches: 3. The CDR3 protein is CASGAGATQYF. CDR3 sequence (DNA): TGTGCCAGCGGAGCGGGGGCTACGCAGTATTTT. Full variable domain (remainder filled in from reference TRBV7-9 and TRBJ2-3): DTGVSQNPRHKITKRGQNVTFRCDPISEHNRLYWYRQTLGQGPEFLTYFQNEAQLEKSRLLSDRFSAERPKGSFSTLEIQRTEQGDSAMYLCASGAGATQYFGPGTRLTVL.

This clone was counted once. This sequence joins TRBV5-6 and TRBJ1-2; D ambiguous. Germline CDR1 is SGHDT and CDR2 is YYEEEE. Trimming took 3 bases from V and 1 from J, leaving 7 bases between them. The CDR3 is 13 residues long. This chain's CDR3 is CASSSDGNYGYTF. The CDR3 nucleotides read TGTGCCAGCAGCTCGGACGGTAACTATGGCTACACCTTC. Filled out from reference TRBV5-6 and TRBJ1-2, the complete variable domain reads DAGVTQSPTHLIKTRGQQVTLRCSPKSGHDTVSWYQQALGQGPQFIFQYYEEEERQRGNFPDRFSGHQFPNYSSELNVNALLLGDSALYLCASSSDGNYGYTFGSGTRLTVV.

Only a few counts were recorded for this clone. V and J are TRBV18 and TRBJ1-5; D unresolved. This CDR3 contains 16 residues. Germline CDR1 is KGHSH and CDR2 is LQKENI. Trimming removed 3 bases from V and 6 bases from J, with 18 bases in between. CDR3 residues: CASSPVGGLEGQPQHF. Written as DNA, the CDR3 is TGTGCCAGCTCACCCGTAGGAGGACTCGAAGGTCAGCCCCAGCATTTT.